These T cell receptor beta chains were read from a single sample in a study of cytomegalovirus exposure and HLA in healthy donors. Assay used: immunoSEQ multiplex PCR; TCRdb lists only in-frame clones, some missing. This listing includes some 130,000 clones. Source material: PBMCs. The receptor source for this set is a man between 18 and 35 years old in good health and CMV-seronegative. CDR3s include the opening cysteine and the closing phenylalanine or tryptophan. D genes are given only for firm matches.

>TRBJ2-3|TRBV10-3|TRBD2
TGTGCCATCACCGCGGGAGGGCCAGCAGATACGCAGTATTTT
CAITAGGPADTQYF
>TRBJ2-2|TRBV12-5|TRBD1
TGTGCTAGTGGTTTGGGAGCTGGGGACAGAACCCCCCCCGGGGAGCTGTTTTTT
CASGLGAGDRTPPGELFF
>TRBJ1-3|TRBV7-9|TRBD1
TGTGCCAGCAGCTTAGGACAGGGGAACACCATATATTTT
CASSLGQGNTIYF
>TRBJ2-1|TRBV5-5|NA
TGTGCCAGCAGCCAACTCGGGGGACAGGAGCAGTTCTTC
CASSQLGGQEQFF
>TRBJ2-3|TRBV30|NA
TGTGCCTGGAGGGGGGGTTCTAGCACAGATACGCAGTATTTT
CAWRGGSSTDTQYF
>TRBJ2-3|TRBV6-5|NA
TGTGCCAGCAGTTACTCGAATGCGGGGCACACAGATACGCAGTATTTT
CASSYSNAGHTDTQYF
>TRBJ2-1|TRBV5-6|TRBD1
TGTGCCAGCAGCTTTCCAGGGGGATACAATGAGCAGTTCTTC
CASSFPGGYNEQFF
>TRBJ1-2|TRBV7-2|TRBD1
TGTGCCAGCAGCTTAGCGGCACAGGGGGCGGGCGGCTACACCTTC
CASSLAAQGAGGYTF
>TRBJ2-4|TRBV7-2|NA
TGTGCCAGCAGCTTATCGGGGGCCAAAAACATTCAGTACTTC
CASSLSGAKNIQYF
>TRBJ2-1|TRBV10-1|TRBD2
TGCGCCAAACCCGAGAGCGGGAGGGCCGATAATGAGCAGTTCTTC
CAKPESGRADNEQFF